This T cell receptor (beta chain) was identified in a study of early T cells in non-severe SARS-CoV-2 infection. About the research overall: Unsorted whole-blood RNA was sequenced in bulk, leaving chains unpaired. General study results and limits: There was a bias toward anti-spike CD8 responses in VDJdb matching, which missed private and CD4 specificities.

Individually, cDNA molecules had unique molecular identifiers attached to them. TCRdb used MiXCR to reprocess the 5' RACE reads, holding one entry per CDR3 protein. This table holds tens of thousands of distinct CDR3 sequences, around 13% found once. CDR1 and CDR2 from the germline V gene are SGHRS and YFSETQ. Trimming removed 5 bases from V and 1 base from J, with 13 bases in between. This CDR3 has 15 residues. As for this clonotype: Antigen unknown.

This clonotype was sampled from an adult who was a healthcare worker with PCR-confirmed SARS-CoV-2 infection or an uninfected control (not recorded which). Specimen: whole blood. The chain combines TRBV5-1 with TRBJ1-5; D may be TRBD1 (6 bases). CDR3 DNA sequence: TGCGCCAGCAGTGCGGGGGGGGCCAGCAATCAGCCCCAGCATTTT. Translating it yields CASSAGGASNQPQHF.